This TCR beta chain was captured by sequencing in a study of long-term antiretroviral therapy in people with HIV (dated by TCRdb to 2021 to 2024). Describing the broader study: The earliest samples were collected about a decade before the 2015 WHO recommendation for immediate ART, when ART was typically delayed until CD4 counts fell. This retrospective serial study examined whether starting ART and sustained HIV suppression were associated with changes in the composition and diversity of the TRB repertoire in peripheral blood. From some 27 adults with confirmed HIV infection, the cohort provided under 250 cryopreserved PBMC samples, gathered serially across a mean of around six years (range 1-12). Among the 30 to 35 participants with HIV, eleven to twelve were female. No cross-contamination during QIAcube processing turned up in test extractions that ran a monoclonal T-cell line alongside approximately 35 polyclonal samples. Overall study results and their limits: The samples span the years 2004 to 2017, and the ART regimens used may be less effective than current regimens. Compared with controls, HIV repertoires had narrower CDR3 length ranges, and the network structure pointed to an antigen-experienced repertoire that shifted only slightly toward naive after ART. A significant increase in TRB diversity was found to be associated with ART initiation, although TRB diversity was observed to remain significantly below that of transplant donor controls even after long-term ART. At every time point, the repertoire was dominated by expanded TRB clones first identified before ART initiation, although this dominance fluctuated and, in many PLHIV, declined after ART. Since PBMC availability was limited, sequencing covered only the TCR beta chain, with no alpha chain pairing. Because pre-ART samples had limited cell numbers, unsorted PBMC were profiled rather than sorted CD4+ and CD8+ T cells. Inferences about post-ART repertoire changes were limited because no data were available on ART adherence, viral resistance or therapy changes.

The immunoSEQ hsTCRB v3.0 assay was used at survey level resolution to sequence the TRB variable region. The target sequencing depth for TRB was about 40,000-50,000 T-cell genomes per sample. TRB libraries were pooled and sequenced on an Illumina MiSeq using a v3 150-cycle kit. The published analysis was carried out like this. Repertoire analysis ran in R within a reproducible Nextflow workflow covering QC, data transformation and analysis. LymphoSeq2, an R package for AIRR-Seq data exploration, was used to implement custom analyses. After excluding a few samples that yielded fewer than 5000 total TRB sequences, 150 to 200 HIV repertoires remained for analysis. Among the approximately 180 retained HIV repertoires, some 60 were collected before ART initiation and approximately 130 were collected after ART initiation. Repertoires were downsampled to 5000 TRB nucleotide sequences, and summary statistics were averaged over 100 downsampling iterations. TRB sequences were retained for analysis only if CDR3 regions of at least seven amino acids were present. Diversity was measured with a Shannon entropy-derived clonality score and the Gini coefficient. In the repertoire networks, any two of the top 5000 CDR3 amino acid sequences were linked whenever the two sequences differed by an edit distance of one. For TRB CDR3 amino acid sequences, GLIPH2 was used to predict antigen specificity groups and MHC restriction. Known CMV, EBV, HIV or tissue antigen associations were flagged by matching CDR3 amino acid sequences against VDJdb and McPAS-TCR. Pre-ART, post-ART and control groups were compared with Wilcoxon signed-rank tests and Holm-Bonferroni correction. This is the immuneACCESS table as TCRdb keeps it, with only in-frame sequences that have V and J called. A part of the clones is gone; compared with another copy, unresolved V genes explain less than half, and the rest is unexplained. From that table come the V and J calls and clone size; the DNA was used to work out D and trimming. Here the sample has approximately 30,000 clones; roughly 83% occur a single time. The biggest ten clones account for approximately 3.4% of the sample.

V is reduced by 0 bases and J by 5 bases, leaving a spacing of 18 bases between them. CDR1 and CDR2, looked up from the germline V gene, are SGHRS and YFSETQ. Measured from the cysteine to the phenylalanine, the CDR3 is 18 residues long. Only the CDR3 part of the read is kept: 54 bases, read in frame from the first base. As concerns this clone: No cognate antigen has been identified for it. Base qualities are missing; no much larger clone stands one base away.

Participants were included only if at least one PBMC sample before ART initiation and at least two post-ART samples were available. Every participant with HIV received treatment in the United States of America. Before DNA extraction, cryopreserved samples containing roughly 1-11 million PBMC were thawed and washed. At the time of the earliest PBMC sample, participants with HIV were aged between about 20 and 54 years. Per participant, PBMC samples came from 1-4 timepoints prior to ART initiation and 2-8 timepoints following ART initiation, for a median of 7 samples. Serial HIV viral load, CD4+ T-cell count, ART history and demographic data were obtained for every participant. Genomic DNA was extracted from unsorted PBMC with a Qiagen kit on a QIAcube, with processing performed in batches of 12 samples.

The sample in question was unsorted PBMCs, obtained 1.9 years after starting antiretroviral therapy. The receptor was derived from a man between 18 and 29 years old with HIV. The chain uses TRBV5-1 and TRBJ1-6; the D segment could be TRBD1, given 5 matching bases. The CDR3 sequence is CASSLGQAVLGDNSPLHF. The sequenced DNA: TGCGCCAGCAGCTTGGGGCAGGCGGTCTTGGGGGATAATTCACCCCTCCACTTT.